This TCR beta chain appears in the sequencing data of a study of T cell repertoires in cytomegalovirus infection (dated by TCRdb to between 2018 and 2021). General notes on the study: The peptide stimulations were aimed at well-studied HLA-B-restricted epitopes as well as recently identified HLA-C-restricted CMV epitopes, whose presentation resists viral immunomodulation. Donor HLA type was relevant to the analysis, because carriage of CMV infection together with the matching HLA type was indicated by public TCR beta signatures.

The treatment or condition label, read with the paper, signifies: in vitro stimulation with specific CMV peptide epitopes to enrich CMV-specific T cells. Overall results and qualifications from the work: The ex vivo response was dominated by HLA-C-restricted CMV-specific TCR beta clonotypes, which also provided the single most frequent clonotype in two of eight donors. Cumulative frequency of public TCR beta family members discriminated carriers of CMV infection plus the relevant HLA type in this cohort and an independent 352-donor cohort.

The CDR3 spans 14 residues, from the cysteine through the phenylalanine. Only CDR3 DNA remains: 42 bases, in frame from the first base. CDR1 DFQATT and CDR2 SNEGSKA are derived from the germline V gene (reference sequence). The germline ends are 16 bases apart after V is trimmed by 5 bases and J by 3 bases. Reads for this sample came from an Illumina HiSeq 1500. TCRdb passed the public sequencing reads through fastp at Q25 and MiXCR, retaining productive beta sequences. Every entry covers one CDR3 protein and lists the most common genes and DNA from its rows. This sample has approximately 990,000 distinct CDR3 sequences in its table, and approximately 32% of those were observed once. The ten largest make up 13% of the sample. This clonotype was picked up a small number of times. The antigen this receptor binds is unknown. The input lacks base qualities; no much larger clone sits a single base away.

The V and J segments used are TRBV20-1 and TRBJ1-1; too little of a D gene remains to name it. Sequenced here: cultured CD8+ T cells from PBMCs, sampled from culture after CMV antigen stimulation. The origin of this receptor is a human donor in good health (CMV status not recorded). Some clones in this sample may be carry-over from other donors' samples. CDR3 loop: CSALPTLSHTEAFF. The DNA reads as follows: TGCAGTGCTCTCCCGACACTATCCCACACTGAAGCTTTCTTT.